This T cell receptor (beta chain) is drawn from a study of blood T cell dynamics during melanoma immunotherapy. Overall study: Metastatic melanoma patients received first-line pembrolizumab or nivolumab plus ipilimumab.

V lost 3 bases, J lost 5 bases, and 3 bases lay in between. Per the germline V gene, CDR1 is SGHAT and CDR2 is FQNNGV. The CDR3 totals 11 residues. Noted time point: pre-treatment baseline. One draw preceded checkpoint blockade; another followed its first cycle at week 3. Apart from two fast progressors, RECIST 1.1 response was judged 12 weeks post-infusion. Sequencing was performed with immunoSEQ multiplex PCR; in TCRdb, only in-frame clones are kept and a portion is missing. The table has about 4,400 clones, just over 95% seen once. The receptor's source is a human donor with melanoma. This chain joins TRBV11-2 and TRBJ2-3; no definite D call. This specimen was effector memory CD8+ T cells from blood, taken from a patient treated with checkpoint blockade. The CDR3, as DNA: TGTGCCAGCAGCTTCTTAGATACGCAGTATTTT. It is translated as CASSFLDTQYF.